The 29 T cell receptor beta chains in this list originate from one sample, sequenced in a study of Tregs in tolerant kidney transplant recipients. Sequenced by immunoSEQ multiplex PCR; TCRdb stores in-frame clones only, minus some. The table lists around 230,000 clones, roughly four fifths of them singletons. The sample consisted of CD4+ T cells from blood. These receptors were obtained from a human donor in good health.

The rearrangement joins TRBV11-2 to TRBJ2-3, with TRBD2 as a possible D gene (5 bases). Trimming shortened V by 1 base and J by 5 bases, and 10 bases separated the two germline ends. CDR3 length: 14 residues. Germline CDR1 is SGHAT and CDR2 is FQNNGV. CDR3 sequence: CASSLGGLGDTQYF. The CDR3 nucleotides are TGTGCCAGCAGCTTAGGAGGGCTGGGAGATACGCAGTATTTT.

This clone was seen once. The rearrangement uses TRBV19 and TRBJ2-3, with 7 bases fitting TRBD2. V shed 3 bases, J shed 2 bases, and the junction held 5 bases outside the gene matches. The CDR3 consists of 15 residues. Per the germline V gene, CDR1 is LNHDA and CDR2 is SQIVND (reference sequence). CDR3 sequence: CASSIEGGNTDTQYF. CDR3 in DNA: TGTGCCAGTAGTATCGAGGGAGGGAACACAGATACGCAGTATTTT. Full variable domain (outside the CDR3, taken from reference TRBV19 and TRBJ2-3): DGGITQSPKYLFRKEGQNVTLSCEQNLNHDAMYWYRQDPGQGLRLIYYSQIVNDFQKGDIAEGYSVSREKKESFPLTVTSAQKNPTAFYLCASSIEGGNTDTQYFGPGTRLTVL.

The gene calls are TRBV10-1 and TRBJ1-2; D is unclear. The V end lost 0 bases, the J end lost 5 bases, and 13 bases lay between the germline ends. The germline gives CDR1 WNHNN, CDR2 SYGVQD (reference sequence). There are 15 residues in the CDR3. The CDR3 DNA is TGCGCCAGCAGTGAGTCGAGAGGGAATTCTTATGGCTACACCTTC. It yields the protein CASSESRGNSYGYTF.

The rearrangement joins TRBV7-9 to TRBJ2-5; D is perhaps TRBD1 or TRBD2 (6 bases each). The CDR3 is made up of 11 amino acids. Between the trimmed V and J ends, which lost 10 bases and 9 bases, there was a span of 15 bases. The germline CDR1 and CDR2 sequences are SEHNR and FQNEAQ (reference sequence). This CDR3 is CAIPLGGSQYF. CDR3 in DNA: TGTGCCATCCCGCTAGGGGGGTCCCAGTACTTC.

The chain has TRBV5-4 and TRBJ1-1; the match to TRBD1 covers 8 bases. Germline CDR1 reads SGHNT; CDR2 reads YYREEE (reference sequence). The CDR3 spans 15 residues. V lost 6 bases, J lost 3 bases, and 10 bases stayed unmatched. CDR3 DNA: TGTGCCAGCACCCCCAGGGGGCAACTTGACACTGAAGCTTTCTTT. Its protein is CASTPRGQLDTEAFF.

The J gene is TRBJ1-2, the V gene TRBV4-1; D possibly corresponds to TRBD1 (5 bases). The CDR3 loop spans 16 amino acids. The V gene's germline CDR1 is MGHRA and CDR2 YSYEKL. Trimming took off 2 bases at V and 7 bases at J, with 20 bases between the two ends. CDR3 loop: CASSQPLQGVGCGYTF. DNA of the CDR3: TGCGCCAGCAGCCAACCCCTGCAGGGCGTCGGCTGTGGCTACACCTTC.

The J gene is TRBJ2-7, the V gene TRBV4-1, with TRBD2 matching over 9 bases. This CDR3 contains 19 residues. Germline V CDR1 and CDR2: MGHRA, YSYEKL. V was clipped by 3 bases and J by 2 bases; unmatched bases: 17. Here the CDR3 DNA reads TGCGCCAGCAGCCACTCGCGGGTCGGGCCTAGCGGGATTGCCTACGAGCAGTACTTC. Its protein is CASSHSRVGPSGIAYEQYF.

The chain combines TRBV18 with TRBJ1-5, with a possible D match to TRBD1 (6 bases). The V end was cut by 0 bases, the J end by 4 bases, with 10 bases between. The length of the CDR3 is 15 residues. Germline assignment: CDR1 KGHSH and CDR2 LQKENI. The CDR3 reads CASSPPGGPNQPQHF. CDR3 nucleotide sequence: TGTGCCAGCTCACCACCCGGGGGCCCAAATCAGCCCCAGCATTTT.

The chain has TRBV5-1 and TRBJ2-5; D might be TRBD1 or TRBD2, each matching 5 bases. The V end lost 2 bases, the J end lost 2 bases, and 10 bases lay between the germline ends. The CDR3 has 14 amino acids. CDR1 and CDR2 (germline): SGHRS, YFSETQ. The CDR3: CASSFKGPQETQYF. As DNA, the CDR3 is TGCGCCAGCAGCTTCAAGGGACCTCAAGAGACCCAGTACTTC.

CDR3 sequence: CASSQGRYSNQPQHF. In nucleotides, the CDR3 is TGTGCCAGCTCTCAGGGACGGTATAGCAATCAGCCCCAGCATTTT. This rearrangement joins TRBV18 to TRBJ1-5, with D perhaps matching TRBD1 (5 bases). V was cut by 6 bases and J by 0 bases, with 12 bases left in between. The CDR3 covers 15 residues. CDR1 is KGHSH, CDR2 LQKENI, per germline.

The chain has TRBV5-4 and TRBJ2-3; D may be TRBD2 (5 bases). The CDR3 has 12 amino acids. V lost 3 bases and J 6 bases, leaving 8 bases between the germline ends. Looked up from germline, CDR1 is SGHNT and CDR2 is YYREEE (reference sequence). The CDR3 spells CASSSGWDTQYF. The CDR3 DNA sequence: TGTGCCAGCAGCTCGGGGTGGGATACGCAGTATTTT.

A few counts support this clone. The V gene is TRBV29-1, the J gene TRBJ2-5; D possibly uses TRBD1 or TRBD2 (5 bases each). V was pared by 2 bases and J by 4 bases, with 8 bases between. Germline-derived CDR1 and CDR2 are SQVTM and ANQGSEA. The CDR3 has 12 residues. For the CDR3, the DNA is TGCAGCGTTGAACCCGGGGCAGAGACCCAGTACTTC. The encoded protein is CSVEPGAETQYF.

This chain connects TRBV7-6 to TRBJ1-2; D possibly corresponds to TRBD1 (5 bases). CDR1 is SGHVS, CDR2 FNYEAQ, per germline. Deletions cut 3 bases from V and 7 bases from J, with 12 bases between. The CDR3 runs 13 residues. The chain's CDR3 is CASSLQGLSGYTF. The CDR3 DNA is TGTGCCAGCAGCTTGCAGGGTTTAAGTGGCTACACCTTC.

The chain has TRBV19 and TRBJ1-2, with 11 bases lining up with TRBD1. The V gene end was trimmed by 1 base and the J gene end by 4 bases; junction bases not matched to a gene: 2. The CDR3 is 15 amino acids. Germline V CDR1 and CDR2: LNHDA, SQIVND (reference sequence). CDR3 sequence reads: CASSIGTGGAYGYTF. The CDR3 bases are TGTGCCAGTAGTATAGGGACAGGGGGCGCCTATGGCTACACCTTC.

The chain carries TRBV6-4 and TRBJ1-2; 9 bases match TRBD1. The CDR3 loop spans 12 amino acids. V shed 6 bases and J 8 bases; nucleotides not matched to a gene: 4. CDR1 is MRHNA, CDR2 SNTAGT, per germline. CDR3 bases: TGTGCCAGCAGGGACAGGGGATACGGCTACACCTTC. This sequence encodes CASRDRGYGYTF.

The CDR3, as DNA: TGCGCCAGCAGCTATAGTACAGGGGGCAGGAACACTGAAGCTTTCTTT. Encoded protein: CASSYSTGGRNTEAFF. The gene calls are TRBV5-1 and TRBJ1-1, with 9 nucleotides matching TRBD1. Germline V CDR1 and CDR2: SGHRS, YFSETQ. This CDR3 is 16 amino acids long. V shed 3 bases and J 1 base; nucleotides not matched to a gene: 7.

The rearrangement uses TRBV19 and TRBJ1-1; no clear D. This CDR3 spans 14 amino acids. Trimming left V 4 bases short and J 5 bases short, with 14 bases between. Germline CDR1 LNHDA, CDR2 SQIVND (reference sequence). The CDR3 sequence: CASSTDAGLTEAFF. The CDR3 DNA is TGTGCCAGTAGTACTGATGCCGGGTTGACTGAAGCTTTCTTT. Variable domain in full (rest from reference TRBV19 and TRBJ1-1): DGGITQSPKYLFRKEGQNVTLSCEQNLNHDAMYWYRQDPGQGLRLIYYSQIVNDFQKGDIAEGYSVSREKKESFPLTVTSAQKNPTAFYLCASSTDAGLTEAFFGQGTRLTVV.

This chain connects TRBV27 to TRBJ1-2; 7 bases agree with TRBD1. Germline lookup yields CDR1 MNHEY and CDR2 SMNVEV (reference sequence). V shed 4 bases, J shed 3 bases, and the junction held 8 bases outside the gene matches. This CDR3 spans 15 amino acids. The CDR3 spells CASSSPDRADYGYTF. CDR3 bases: TGTGCCAGCAGTTCTCCCGACAGGGCGGACTATGGCTACACCTTC.

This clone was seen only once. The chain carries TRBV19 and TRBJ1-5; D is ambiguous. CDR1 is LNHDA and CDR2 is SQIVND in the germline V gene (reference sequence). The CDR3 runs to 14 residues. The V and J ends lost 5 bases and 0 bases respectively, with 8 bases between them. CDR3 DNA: TGTGCCAGTAGTTTTTGGGCTAGCAATCAGCCCCAGCATTTT. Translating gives CASSFWASNQPQHF.

The CDR3, as DNA: TGTGCCAGCAGCCAAGAAATTAGGGGACAGCCAAAGCCCTACGAGCAGTACTTC. Residues: CASSQEIRGQPKPYEQYF. The chain uses TRBV14 and TRBJ2-7, with 7 bases matching TRBD1. The V gene end was trimmed by 0 bases and the J gene end by 2 bases; junction bases not matched to a gene: 13. The CDR3 totals 18 residues. Germline assignment: CDR1 SGHDN and CDR2 FVKESK.

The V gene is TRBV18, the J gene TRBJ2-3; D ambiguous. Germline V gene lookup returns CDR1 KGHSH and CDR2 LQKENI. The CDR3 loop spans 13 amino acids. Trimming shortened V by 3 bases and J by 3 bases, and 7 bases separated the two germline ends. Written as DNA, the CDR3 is TGTGCCAGCTCACCTCAGCGAACAGATACGCAGTATTTT. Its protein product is CASSPQRTDTQYF. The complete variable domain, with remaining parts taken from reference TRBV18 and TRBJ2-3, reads NAGVMQNPRHLVRRRGQEARLRCSPMKGHSHVYWYRQLPEEGLKFMVYLQKENIIDESGMPKERFSAEFPKEGPSILRIQQVVRGDSAAYFCASSPQRTDTQYFGPGTRLTVL.

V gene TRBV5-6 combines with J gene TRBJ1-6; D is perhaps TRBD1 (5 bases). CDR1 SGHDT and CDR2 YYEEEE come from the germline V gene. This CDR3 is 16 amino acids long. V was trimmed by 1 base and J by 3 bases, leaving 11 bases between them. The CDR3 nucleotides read TGTGCCAGCAGCTTGATGACCGACAGCTATAATTCACCCCTCCACTTT. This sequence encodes CASSLMTDSYNSPLHF.

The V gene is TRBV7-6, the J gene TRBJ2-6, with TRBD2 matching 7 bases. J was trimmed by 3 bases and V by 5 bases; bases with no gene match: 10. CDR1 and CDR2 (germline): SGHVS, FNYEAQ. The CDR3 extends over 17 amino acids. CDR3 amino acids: CASSPSHGGSGANVLTF. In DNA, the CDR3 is TGTGCCAGCAGCCCTAGTCACGGCGGGAGTGGGGCCAACGTCCTGACTTTC.

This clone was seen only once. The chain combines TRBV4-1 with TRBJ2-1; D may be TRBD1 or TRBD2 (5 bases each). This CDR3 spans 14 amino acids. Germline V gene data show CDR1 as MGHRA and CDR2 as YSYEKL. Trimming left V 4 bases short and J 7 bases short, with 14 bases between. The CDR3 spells CASSLQGRGNEQFF. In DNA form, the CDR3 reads TGCGCCAGCAGCCTTCAGGGACGTGGGAATGAGCAGTTCTTC.

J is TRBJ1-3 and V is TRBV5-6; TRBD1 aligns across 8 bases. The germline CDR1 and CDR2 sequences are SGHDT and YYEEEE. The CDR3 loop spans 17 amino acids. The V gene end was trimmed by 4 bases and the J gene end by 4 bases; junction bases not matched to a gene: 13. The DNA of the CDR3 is TGTGCCAGCAGCCTTTTTGTCCAGGGGGCGTACGGAAACACCATATATTTT. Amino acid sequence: CASSLFVQGAYGNTIYF.

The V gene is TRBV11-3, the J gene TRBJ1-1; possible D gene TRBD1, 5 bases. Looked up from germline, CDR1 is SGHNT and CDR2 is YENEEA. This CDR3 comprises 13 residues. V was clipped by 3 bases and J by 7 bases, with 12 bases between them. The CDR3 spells CASSLFQGGEAFF. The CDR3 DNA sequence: TGTGCCAGCAGCTTGTTCCAGGGTGGTGAAGCTTTCTTT.

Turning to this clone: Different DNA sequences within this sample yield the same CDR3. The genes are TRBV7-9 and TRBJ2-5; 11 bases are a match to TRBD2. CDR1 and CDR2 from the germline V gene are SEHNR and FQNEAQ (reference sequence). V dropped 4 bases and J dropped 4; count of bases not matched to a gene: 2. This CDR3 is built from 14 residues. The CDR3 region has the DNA TGTGCCAGCAGCTCAGGACTAGCGGGAGAGACCCAGTACTTC. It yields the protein CASSSGLAGETQYF.

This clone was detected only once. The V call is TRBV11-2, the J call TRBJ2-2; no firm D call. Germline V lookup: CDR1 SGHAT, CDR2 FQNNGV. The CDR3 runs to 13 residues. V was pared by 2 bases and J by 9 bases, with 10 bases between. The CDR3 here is CASSLPTSWELFF. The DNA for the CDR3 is TGTGCCAGCAGCTTACCGACGTCATGGGAGCTGTTTTTT. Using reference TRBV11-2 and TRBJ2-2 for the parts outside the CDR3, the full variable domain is EAGVAQSPRYKIIEKRQSVAFWCNPISGHATLYWYQQILGQGPKLLIQFQNNGVVDDSQLPKDRFSAERLKGVDSTLKIQPAKLEDSAVYLCASSLPTSWELFFGEGSRLTVL.

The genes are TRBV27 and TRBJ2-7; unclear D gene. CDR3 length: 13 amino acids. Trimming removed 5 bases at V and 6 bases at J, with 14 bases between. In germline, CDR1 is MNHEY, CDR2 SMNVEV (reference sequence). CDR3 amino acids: CASSPLGWGEQYF. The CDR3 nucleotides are TGTGCCAGCAGTCCCCTAGGCTGGGGCGAGCAGTACTTC.